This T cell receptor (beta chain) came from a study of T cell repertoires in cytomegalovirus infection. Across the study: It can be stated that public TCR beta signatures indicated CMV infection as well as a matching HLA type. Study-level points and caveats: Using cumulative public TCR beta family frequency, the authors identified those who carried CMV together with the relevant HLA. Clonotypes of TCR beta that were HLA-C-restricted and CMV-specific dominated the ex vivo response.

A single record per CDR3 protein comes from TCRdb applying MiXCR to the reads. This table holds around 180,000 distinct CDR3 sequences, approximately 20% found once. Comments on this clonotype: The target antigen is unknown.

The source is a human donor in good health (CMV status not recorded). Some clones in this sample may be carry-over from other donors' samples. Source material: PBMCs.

The CDR3 region is CASSPTASTGNTIYF. In DNA, the CDR3 is TGTGCCAGCAGTCCCACCGCCTCGACTGGAAACACCATATATTTT. This rearrangement joins TRBV6-2 or TRBV6-3 to TRBJ1-3; D is uncertain. The CDR3 is 15 amino acids. Looked up from germline, CDR1 is MNHEY and CDR2 is SVGEGT. The V end was cut by 5 bases, the J end by 2 bases, with 13 bases between.